This TCR beta chain emerged from a study of T cells in Graves' hyperthyroidism and ophthalmopathy. For the study at large: Peripheral blood collection took place at initial diagnosis, before any treatment.

A single count supports this clonotype. Template material for amplifying TCR beta CDR3 regions consisted of RNA transcripts. TCR CDR3 regions were first amplified by RT-PCR with HTBI primers. TCRdb passed the multiplex PCR reads through MiXCR, listing each CDR3 protein once. The sample includes approximately 210,000 distinct CDR3 sequences, approximately 17% of them seen just once. V gave up 4 bases and J gave up 2 bases, with 11 bases separating them. The CDR3 consists of 14 residues. Researchers defined stable Graves' hyperthyroidism as no ophthalmopathy progression within 18 months. Patients were aged 18 to 65, had disease duration under 2 months, and had newly diagnosed hyperthyroidism. Uncontrolled infection, other autoimmune disease, pregnancy or lactation barred patients from enrollment.

The chain employs TRBV12-3 or TRBV12-4 and TRBJ2-5, with D uncertain. Sequenced: blood. The TCR originated in a man aged 50-59 years with Graves' hyperthyroidism. The CDR3 DNA sequence: TGTGCCAGCAGTTGGGAAAAATCACAAGAGACCCAGTACTTC. The encoded protein is CASSWEKSQETQYF.